Listed below are T cell receptor beta chains from one sample, sequenced in a study of shared clonotypes between healthy human individuals. Libraries were prepared by immunoSEQ multiplex PCR; TCRdb keeps only in-frame clonotypes and omits some of them. The table records roughly 2 million clones, just under 95% of them present only once. The sequenced sample was naive CD8+ T cells sorted from blood. Every receptor here comes from a man aged 18 to 29 in good health. Both conserved end residues are part of each CDR3.

j_gene,len,v_gene,CDR3aa
TRBJ1-5,13,TRBV7-2,CASSLEWSQPQHF
TRBJ1-1,14,TRBV28,CASRPVGGYTEAFF
TRBJ2-7,12,TRBV28,CASSPSSYEQYF
TRBJ1-1,12,TRBV11-2,CASSSGGTEAFF
TRBJ2-3,14,TRBV28,CASSLSGFTDTQYF
TRBJ2-7,15,TRBV30,CAWSVAAGSSYEQYF
TRBJ2-5,14,TRBV9,CASSGRDPQETQYF
TRBJ2-7,16,TRBV5-1,CASSLSGTGDPYEQYF
TRBJ2-1,16,TRBV7-6,CASSYERARAYNEQFF
TRBJ1-1,14,TRBV11-2,CASSLAPPYTEAFF
TRBJ2-3,16,TRBV5-8,CASSLRVAASTDTQYF
TRBJ2-2,18,TRBV9,CASSVGTSGGLTPGELFF
TRBJ2-1,14,TRBV7-9,CAFWGGSSYNEQFF
TRBJ2-5,14,TRBV9,CASSVGHREETQYF
TRBJ2-7,13,TRBV2,CASSDDLFYEQYF
TRBJ2-7,15,TRBV4-2,CASSQARGVDVGQYF
TRBJ2-7,13,TRBV6-1,CASSEAQPYEQYF
TRBJ2-2,15,TRBV28,CASSFTGANTGELFF
TRBJ2-1,15,TRBV7-9,CASSSRGQGRNEQFF
TRBJ2-3,15,TRBV28,CASSLASDRTDTQYF
TRBJ2-3,15,TRBV5-1,CASSLGIGGTDTQYF
TRBJ2-7,14,TRBV2,CASKEGGPGYEQYF
TRBJ1-1,15,TRBV6-5,CASSSGTVMNTEAFF
TRBJ1-2,12,TRBV5-6,CASSLEGYGYTF
TRBJ1-1,13,TRBV27,CASSLTYRGGAFF
TRBJ2-7,14,TRBV29-1,CSVEDRRQGTQQYF
TRBJ2-3,14,TRBV9,CASSRDGVTDTQYF
TRBJ1-6,16,TRBV5-1,CASSLETSSYNSPLHF
TRBJ1-5,11,TRBV6-1,CAGHCNQPQHF
TRBJ2-1,12,TRBV30,CAWSVQNNEQFF
TRBJ2-5,15,TRBV28,CASSPGQSVGETQYF
TRBJ2-1,16,TRBV7-9,CASSLAVLGNFHEQFF
TRBJ1-2,14,TRBV7-9,CASSLDVLIYGYTF
TRBJ2-1,17,TRBV27,CASGLPMGAGDHNEQFF
TRBJ2-2,16,TRBV19,CASRDRDSLLTGELFF
TRBJ2-1,17,TRBV7-4,CASSLANRGRQNNEQFF
TRBJ2-7,12,TRBV18,CASSPGSVEQYF
TRBJ1-5,13,TRBV19,CASSLGYNQPQHF